These T cell receptor beta chains were read from a single sample in a study of blood T cell repertoires in COVID-19. Only in-frame clones appear in the TCRdb table, and some are missing; sequencing was by immunoSEQ multiplex PCR. The table includes some 150,000 clones, about 80% detected once. The source material was PBMCs or T cells enriched from blood (not recorded which). The receptors stem from a woman younger than 35 who had been exposed to COVID-19. CDR3s include the opening cysteine and the closing phenylalanine or tryptophan. The D gene is left open where the match is weak. Clone size is given for some rows only: seen once, a few or many times, or a class if the clone is expanded.

clone_size | j_call | v_call | d_call | cdr3_nt | cdr3_aa
. | TRBJ1-5 | TRBV15 | . | TGTGCCACCAGCAGAGTAGGGGCAAGGCCCCAGCATTTT | CATSRVGARPQHF
. | TRBJ1-1 | TRBV27 | . | TGTGCCAGCAGTTTTTCGGGGTCCACTGAAGCTTTCTTT | CASSFSGSTEAFF
. | TRBJ2-5 | TRBV18 | TRBD1 | TGTGCCAGCTCACCAAGGGTTGGGCCAGGGGGAGAGACCCAGTACTTC | CASSPRVGPGGETQYF
. | TRBJ1-3 | TRBV6-5 | TRBD1 | TGTGCCAGCAGTTCGGGACAGGGTGGCAGAAACACCATATATTTT | CASSSGQGGRNTIYF
. | TRBJ2-7 | TRBV29-1 | . | TGCAGCGTGGCCCCCGGGACTCTTTCCTACGAGCAGTACTTC | CSVAPGTLSYEQYF
. | TRBJ2-6 | TRBV14 | . | TGTGCCAGCAGCCTTGGCAGGGGTAGGCCTGGGGCCAACGTCCTGACTTTC | CASSLGRGRPGANVLTF
. | TRBJ2-2 | TRBV5-1 | . | TGCGCCAGCAGCTTGGGCGGGACAGCTAACACCGGGGAGCTGTTTTTT | CASSLGGTANTGELFF
once | TRBJ1-2 | TRBV27 | TRBD1 | TGTGCCAGCAGTTTAGCCCCCGGGACAGGGTATGGCTACACCTTC | CASSLAPGTGYGYTF
. | TRBJ1-2 | TRBV29-1 | TRBD1 | TGCAGCGTTGAAGATCTGAAGACAGGGAGGTTCTATGGCTACACCTTC | CSVEDLKTGRFYGYTF
. | TRBJ2-1 | TRBV4-3 | TRBD2 | TGCGCCAGCAGCCAAGGACAGGGGCTAGCGGGAGGATACAATGAGCAGTTCTTC | CASSQGQGLAGGYNEQFF
. | TRBJ2-1 | TRBV7-7 | TRBD2 | TGTGCCAGCAGCTTAGTTGCTAGCGGGAGGTCTGAGCAGTTCTTC | CASSLVASGRSEQFF
. | TRBJ1-2 | TRBV6-4 | . | TGTGCCAGCAGGCCCTCCGGGAGGGTGGGCGGCTACACCTTC | CASRPSGRVGGYTF
. | TRBJ2-3 | TRBV19 | . | TGTGCCAGTAGTCCAGGGCTGGCAGATACGCAGTATTTT | CASSPGLADTQYF
. | TRBJ1-2 | TRBV19 | TRBD1 | TGTGCCAGCCGAGGACAGGGGGCAGGTGGCTACACCTTC | CASRGQGAGGYTF
. | TRBJ2-3 | TRBV7-2 | TRBD2 | TGTGCCAGCAGCTTGCGGCGGGAGAGTGCCGATACGCAGTATTTT | CASSLRRESADTQYF
. | TRBJ1-1 | TRBV19 | . | TGTGCCAGTAGCAAACAGGGAGCATCCGAAGCTTTCTTT | CASSKQGASEAFF
. | TRBJ1-3 | TRBV7-9 | TRBD1 | TGTGCCAGCAGACAGGGGGGAAACACCATATATTTT | CASRQGGNTIYF
. | TRBJ1-2 | TRBV7-9 | TRBD1 | TGTGCCAGCAGCTTAGGTGGGACAGAGATTTTCTATGGCTACACCTTC | CASSLGGTEIFYGYTF
. | TRBJ1-2 | TRBV19 | . | TGTGCCAGTAGTATGCAGTTACACACCAACTATGGCTACACCTTC | CASSMQLHTNYGYTF
. | TRBJ2-6 | TRBV11-2 | . | TGTGCCAGCAAGATTGGCCACTCTGGGGCCAACGTCCTGACTTTC | CASKIGHSGANVLTF
. | TRBJ1-2 | TRBV10-2 | . | TGCGCCAGCAGTGAGGGCTCGGCGGGCCCCTACACCTTC | CASSEGSAGPYTF
. | TRBJ2-6 | TRBV19 | TRBD1 | TGTGCCAGTAGCGGGGGACAGGGAGTCTCTGGGGCCAACGTCCTGACTTTC | CASSGGQGVSGANVLTF
. | TRBJ2-7 | TRBV19 | . | TGTGCCAGTAGTGGCGGACAGACCTACGAGCAGTACTTC | CASSGGQTYEQYF
. | TRBJ1-5 | TRBV3-1/TRBV3-2 | . | TGTGCCAGCAGCCAAGGGGGACTCCGGGGCCAGCCCCAGCATTTT | CASSQGGLRGQPQHF
. | TRBJ1-1 | TRBV5-1 | . | TGCGCCAGCAGCTTGTCGGGGAACAGTTACACTGAAGCTTTCTTT | CASSLSGNSYTEAFF
. | TRBJ2-5 | TRBV7-9 | . | TGTGCCAGCAGCTTCCTAGTGAACCAAGAGACCCAGTACTTC | CASSFLVNQETQYF
. | TRBJ1-1 | TRBV5-1 | TRBD1 | TGCGCCAGCAGTTATGACAGGGCCGTCACTGAAGCTTTCTTT | CASSYDRAVTEAFF
. | TRBJ1-2 | TRBV6-5 | . | TGTGCCAGCAGTAGGGGGGGTAACTATGGCTACACCTTC | CASSRGGNYGYTF
once | TRBJ2-7 | TRBV6-5 | TRBD1 | TGTGCCAGCAACACGGAAGACAGGGTTATCTTC | CASNTEDRVIF
. | TRBJ2-7 | TRBV5-1 | . | TGCGCCAGCAGCCCCGGTACCTACGAGCAGTACTTC | CASSPGTYEQYF
. | TRBJ2-7 | TRBV11-2 | . | TGTGCCAGCAGCCCGGACCCTAGCGAGGTCTACGAGCAGTACTTC | CASSPDPSEVYEQYF
. | TRBJ2-1 | TRBV19 | . | TGTGCCAGTAGTACCTTAGAGGCGGGCGCCTCCTACAATGAGCAGTTCTTC | CASSTLEAGASYNEQFF
. | TRBJ1-2 | TRBV7-9 | TRBD1 | TGTGCCAGCAGCTTAGCAGACTTGGGGACAGGAGGAGGCTACACCTTC | CASSLADLGTGGGYTF
. | TRBJ2-1 | TRBV19 | . | TGTGCCAGTAGTGGTCTAGCAGTGGTTAATGAGCAGTTCTTC | CASSGLAVVNEQFF
. | TRBJ1-2 | TRBV28 | TRBD1 | TGTGCCAGCAGTTTATATGGACAGGGGAAAGGCTACACCTTC | CASSLYGQGKGYTF
. | TRBJ1-5 | TRBV28 | TRBD1 | TGTGCCAGCAGTGTTCCTGGGACAGCAAGTCAGCCCCAGCATTTT | CASSVPGTASQPQHF
. | TRBJ2-2 | TRBV19 | TRBD2 | TGTGCCAGTAGCACCGCTAGCGGGACGAGCGGGGAGCTGTTTTTT | CASSTASGTSGELFF
. | TRBJ1-5 | TRBV2 | . | TGTGCCAGCAGTGGGGGACTGACCCAGCATTTT | CASSGGLTQHF
. | TRBJ1-1 | TRBV9 | . | TGTGCCAGCAACCCCCTTTCAGACACCTTTGAAGCTTTCTTT | CASNPLSDTFEAFF
. | TRBJ2-1 | TRBV5-8 | TRBD1 | TGTGCCAGCAGCTTGGTTAGGACAGGGGGCGGATCCTCCTACAATGAGCAGTTCTTC | CASSLVRTGGGSSYNEQFF
once | TRBJ2-5 | TRBV4-3 | TRBD2 | TGCGCCAGCAGCCAAGAGCGGACTAGCGGGATCGGAACCCAGTACTTC | CASSQERTSGIGTQYF
. | TRBJ2-1 | TRBV9 | TRBD2 | TGTGCCAGCAGCCCACCGGGACTAGCGTCTGCCTACAATGAGCAGTTCTTC | CASSPPGLASAYNEQFF